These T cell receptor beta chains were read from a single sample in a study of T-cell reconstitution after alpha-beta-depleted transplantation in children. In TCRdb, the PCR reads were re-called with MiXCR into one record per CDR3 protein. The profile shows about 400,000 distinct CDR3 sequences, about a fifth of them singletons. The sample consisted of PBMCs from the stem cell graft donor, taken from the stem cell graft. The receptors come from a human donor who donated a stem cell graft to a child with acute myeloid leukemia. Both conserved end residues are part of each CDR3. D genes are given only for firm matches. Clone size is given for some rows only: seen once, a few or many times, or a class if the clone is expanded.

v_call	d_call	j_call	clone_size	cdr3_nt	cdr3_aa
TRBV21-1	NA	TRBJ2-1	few	TGTGCCAGCAGGGGACTAGCGGGAGGGGCGTTCCACAATGAGCAGTTCTTC	CASRGLAGGAFHNEQFF
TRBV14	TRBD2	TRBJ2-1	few	TGTGCCAGTACCTTAGCGGGAGTTCGCAATGAGCAGTTCTTC	CASTLAGVRNEQFF
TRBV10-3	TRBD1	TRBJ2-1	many	TGTGCCATCAGACAGGGGAATGAGCAGTTCTTC	CAIRQGNEQFF
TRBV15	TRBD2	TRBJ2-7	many	TGTGCCACCAGTGAGATAGCCGGGACTAGCTACGAGCAGTACTTC	CATSEIAGTSYEQYF
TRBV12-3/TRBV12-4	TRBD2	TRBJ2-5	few	TGTGCCAGCAGTCCTCCGGGACTAGGGGGAACGGGGGCCCAGTACTTC	CASSPPGLGGTGAQYF
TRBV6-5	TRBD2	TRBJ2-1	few	TGTGCCAGCACTCCAGGACTAGCGGGAGGGGGATACAATGAGCAGTTCTTC	CASTPGLAGGGYNEQFF
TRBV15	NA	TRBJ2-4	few	TGTGCCACCAGCAAAGCCAGGGGTAGCGCCGTAAACATTCAGTACTTC	CATSKARGSAVNIQYF
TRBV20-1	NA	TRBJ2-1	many	TGCAGTGCTAGCCCCCGGAGCTCCTACAATGAGCAGTTCTTC	CSASPRSSYNEQFF
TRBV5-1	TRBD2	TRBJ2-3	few	TGCGCCAGCAGCTTGAGCGGGGACCCCACAGATACGCAGTATTTT	CASSLSGDPTDTQYF
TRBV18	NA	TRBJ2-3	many	TGTGCCAGCTCACCACCTAGCACAGATACGCAGTATTTT	CASSPPSTDTQYF
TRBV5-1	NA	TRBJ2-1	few	TGCGCCAGCAGACCCGGGACCGCGACCTACAATGAGCAGTTCTTC	CASRPGTATYNEQFF
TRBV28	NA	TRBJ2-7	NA	TGTGCCAGCAGTCCTCTGGTAGCGGAGATAGACTACGAGCAGTACTTC	CASSPLVAEIDYEQYF
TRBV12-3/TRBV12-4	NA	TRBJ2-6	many	TGTGCCAGCATCTCGGGTTCTGGGGCCAACGTCCTGACTTTC	CASISGSGANVLTF
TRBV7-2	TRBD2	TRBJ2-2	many	TGTGCCAGCAGCTTAAGTAGCGGGAGGGCCACCGGGGAGCTGTTTTTT	CASSLSSGRATGELFF
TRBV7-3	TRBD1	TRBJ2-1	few	TGTGCCAGCAGCTTATTGGTCCGGGACAGGGGGCACAATGAGCAGTTCTTC	CASSLLVRDRGHNEQFF
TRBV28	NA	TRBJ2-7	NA	TGTGCCAGCAGTTTACTCCTAAACTACGAGCAGTACTTC	CASSLLLNYEQYF
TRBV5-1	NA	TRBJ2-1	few	TGCGCCAGCAGCCCCAACGGGACGCAGTTCAATGAGCAGTTCTTC	CASSPNGTQFNEQFF
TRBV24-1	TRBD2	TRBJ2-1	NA	TGTGCCACCAGTGATACCGGGACTAGCGAGTACAATGAGCAGTTCTTC	CATSDTGTSEYNEQFF
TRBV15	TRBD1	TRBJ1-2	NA	TGTGCCACCAGCGGTCCGGGACAGGACCACTATGGCTACACCTTC	CATSGPGQDHYGYTF
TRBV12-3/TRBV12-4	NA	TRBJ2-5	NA	TGTGCCAGCAGTTTAGGAGGCCTCCGCCAAGAGACCCAGTACTTC	CASSLGGLRQETQYF
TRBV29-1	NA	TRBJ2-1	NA	TGCAGCGTGGACTACAACTCCTACAATGAGCAGTTCTTC	CSVDYNSYNEQFF
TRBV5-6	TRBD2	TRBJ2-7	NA	TGTGCCAGCAGCCCCGTCAGTAGCGGGAAAATATCCGAGCAGTACTTC	CASSPVSSGKISEQYF
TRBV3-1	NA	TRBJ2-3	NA	TGTGCCAGCAGCCAAGAACGGGCGGATACGCAGTATTTT	CASSQERADTQYF
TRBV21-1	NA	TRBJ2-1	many	TGTGCCAGCAGCAAAAGTGATGGAGACAATGAGCAGTTCTTC	CASSKSDGDNEQFF
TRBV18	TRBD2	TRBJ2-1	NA	TGTGCCAGCTCACCACCGCCTAGCGGAAGGGGAGAGCAGTTCTTC	CASSPPPSGRGEQFF
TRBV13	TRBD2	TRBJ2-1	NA	TGTGCCAGCAGCCCCTCGGTAGCGGGAAACGGCAATGAGCAGTTCTTC	CASSPSVAGNGNEQFF
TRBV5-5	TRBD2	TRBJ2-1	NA	TGTGCCAGCAGAAGTATGAGGCCCGGGACTAGCGCCTACAATGAGCAGTTCTTC	CASRSMRPGTSAYNEQFF
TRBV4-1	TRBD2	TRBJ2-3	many	TGCGCCAGCTCTAAGTGGGGACTAGCGAGTGCGGATACGCAGTATTTT	CASSKWGLASADTQYF
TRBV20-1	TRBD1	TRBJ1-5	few	TGCAGTGCCCCACTTGCGACAGGGGACTATCGTCAGCCCCAGCATTTT	CSAPLATGDYRQPQHF
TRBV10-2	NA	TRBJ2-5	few	TGCGCCAGCAGTGAGTCGGGACTTTCACAAGAGACCCAGTACTTC	CASSESGLSQETQYF
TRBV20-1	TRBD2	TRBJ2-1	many	TGCAGTGCTAGAGGTGCGGCTAGCGGACCCCGGAGAGGGAATGAGCAGTTCTTC	CSARGAASGPRRGNEQFF
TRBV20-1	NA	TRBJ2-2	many	TGCAGTGCTAGCTCCAACACCGGGGAGCTGTTTTTT	CSASSNTGELFF
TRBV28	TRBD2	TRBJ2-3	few	TGTGCCAGCAGCTTAACTAGCGGGAGGGAAGATACGCAGTATTTT	CASSLTSGREDTQYF
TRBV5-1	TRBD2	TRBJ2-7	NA	TGCGCCACCAAGTCAACCGCGGGGGACTCCTACGAGCAGTACTTC	CATKSTAGDSYEQYF
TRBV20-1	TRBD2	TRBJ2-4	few	TGCAGTGCTAGAATTCCGGGACTAGCGGGAGACGCCATTCAGTACTTC	CSARIPGLAGDAIQYF
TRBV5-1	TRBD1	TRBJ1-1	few	TGCGCCAGCAGCCCACAGGGGCTCACTGAAGCTTTCTTT	CASSPQGLTEAFF
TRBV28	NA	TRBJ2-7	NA	TGTGCCAGCAGGTCCCCGGGACGGACCTACGAGCAGTACTTC	CASRSPGRTYEQYF
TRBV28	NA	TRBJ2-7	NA	TGTGCCAGCAGTTGGAAGGGGGAGCAGTACTTC	CASSWKGEQYF
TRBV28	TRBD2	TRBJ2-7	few	TGTGCCAGCACCCGGGCTGGGGGGGAGGTCTACGAGCAGTACTTC	CASTRAGGEVYEQYF